A single T cell receptor (beta chain) is shown here with its context. This clonotype was counted a few times. What antigen it recognizes has not been identified. Per-base qualities were not stored, and no clone one base away is much larger. The data stem from a study of Graves' ophthalmopathy and Graves' hyperthyroidism listed by TCRdb under 2018. Study-level background: Peripheral blood was collected at initial diagnosis, before any treatment. In five or six hyperthyroidism patients, T-cell repertoires of thyroid tissue and blood were compared. To explore V-J signatures distinguishing ophthalmopathy from hyperthyroidism, a discovery set of about a hundred patients (roughly 44 ophthalmopathy, roughly 56 stable hyperthyroidism) was enrolled. In total, 120 to 150 blood samples were TCR-sequenced: 43 ophthalmopathy, over 70 hyperthyroidism and 17 hyperthyroidism-to-ophthalmopathy patients. The study used signatures of the TCR beta repertoire to tell Graves' ophthalmopathy apart from Graves' hyperthyroidism and to predict which patients would progress to ophthalmopathy. An independent validation cohort comprised around 19 hyperthyroidism patients and about 16 patients who later progressed from hyperthyroidism to ophthalmopathy. Following sample collection, hyperthyroidism patients were given methimazole at a starting dose of 30 mg daily, and ophthalmopathy patients were given high-dose intravenous methylprednisolone.

Patients with ophthalmopathy had moderately to severely active disease, with a Clinical Activity Score of 3 or more, a NOSPECS grade of 4 or more, and a disease duration of less than 3 months. Patients with other autoimmune diseases, uncontrolled infections, pregnancy or lactation were excluded. Clinical symptoms, serum thyroxine, TRAb, thyroid ultrasound and orbital computed tomography were used for diagnosis. Using Ficoll-Paque density gradient centrifugation, PBMCs were isolated from 9.5 to 10 ml of fresh peripheral blood. Total RNA was extracted with Trizol reagent and quality-checked on an Agilent 2100 Bioanalyzer. Including the terminal cysteine and phenylalanine, the CDR3 comprises 16 residues. The only DNA kept is the CDR3, 48 bases in frame from the first base. The germline ends are 18 bases apart after V is trimmed by 2 bases and J by 5 bases. CDR1 is given as LGHNT and CDR2 as FRNRAP, both from the germline V gene.

The paper as a whole reports these results and caveats: Most expanded thyroid clonotypes with a frequency above 0.001 also appeared in blood, which suggests that blood repertoires may reflect the immune response in the thyroid. In validation, the model predicted ophthalmopathy progression with about 71% sensitivity and 72.22% specificity; 12 predicted patients were CT-confirmed with GO in a median of approximately six months. In cross-validation, the 13-signature model distinguished ophthalmopathy from stable hyperthyroidism with approximately 90% sensitivity and about 81% specificity, and in the test set the corresponding values were roughly 80% and 76%. No statistical method was used to predetermine the sample size, and group allocation was not hidden from the investigators.

TCR beta CDR3 regions were amplified from RNA transcripts for repertoire sequencing. A first-round RT-PCR used HTBI primers with the Qiagen OneStep RT-PCR kit, followed by a second-round multiplex PCR, size selection and purification. Libraries were sequenced paired-end with 100 bp reads on an Illumina HiSeq2000. Turning to the authors' computational methods: SOAPnuke was used for read processing, and reads with adapters, uncalled bases, a mean Phred below 15, or no exact constant-primer or identifier match were discarded. COPE v1.2.5 was used to merge high-quality paired reads. Each unique nucleotide sequence was treated as a clonotype, and MiTCR v1.1 was used to align the clonotypes to the IMGT TRB V, D and J references. The analysis was limited to V-J combinations with a frequency above 0.0001, which together covered over 99% of the repertoires. For each V-J combination, a TCR clonal expansion and chaos score was defined as F50 clonal expansion divided by the chaos observed in the TCRdist matrix. Features were reduced by Welch's t-statistics and random forest to approximately 13 V-J combinations, which fed a naive Bayes classifier. The similarity between thyroid and blood repertoires was quantified using the Morisita-Horn index. Through fastp at Q25 and MiXCR, TCRdb rebuilt clones from the public reads, retaining in-frame beta chains. A single entry per CDR3 protein holds the most common genes and DNA from its merged rows. The V and J calls were determined by TCRdb, not by the authors. Counted in this sample were 650,000 to 800,000 distinct CDR3 sequences; under 50% of them appeared once. The leading ten clones occupy 3% to 3.5% of the sample.

The sequence was obtained from an adult man with Graves' ophthalmopathy. This chain joins TRBV12-5 to TRBJ2-5; a tentative D match to TRBD2 spans 5 bases. The sequenced sample consisted of peripheral blood. The CDR3 corresponds to CASGLPTGVAQETQYF. Read as DNA, the sequence is TGTGCTAGTGGTTTGCCAACTGGAGTAGCGCAGGAGACCCAGTACTTC.